These 26 T cell receptor beta chains originate from one sample sequenced in a study of shared clonotypes between healthy human individuals. Generated by immunoSEQ multiplex PCR, the TCRdb table keeps only in-frame clones and is missing some. The sample lists roughly 2,500,000 clones, 93% occurring once. The sample consisted of naive CD4+ T cells from PBMCs. Described subset: CD45RA+ positively selected. Receptor source: a man in his late teens or twenties in good health. Some clones in this sample may be carry-over from other donors' samples.

The chain couples TRBV5-5 to TRBJ2-1; 9 nucleotides line up with TRBD2. V was pared by 4 bases and J by 9 bases, with 14 bases of the junction left unmatched. CDR3 length: 16 amino acids. The germline V gene encodes CDR1 SGHKS and CDR2 YYEKEE (reference sequence). The CDR3 DNA follows: TGTGCCAGCAGCCCAAAACCGGGACTAGCTATGAGTGAGCAGTTCTTC. The encoded protein is CASSPKPGLAMSEQFF.

The J gene is TRBJ1-3, the V gene TRBV2; the D is unclear. This CDR3 region has 13 residues. Germline CDR1 and CDR2: SNHLY and FYNNEI. V was trimmed by 7 bases and J by 0 bases, leaving 7 bases between them. The CDR3 protein is CASTQDSGNTIYF. The CDR3 nucleotides are TGTGCCAGCACCCAAGACTCTGGAAACACCATATATTTT.

Worth noting for this clone: At the DNA level, this CDR3 is encoded by other sequences in the same sample as well. This chain links TRBV15 with TRBJ1-1; D call uncertain. CDR1 and CDR2 from the germline V gene are LNHNV and YYDKDF (reference sequence). Trimming shortened V by 0 bases and J by 2 bases, and 4 bases separated the two germline ends. The CDR3 length is 13 residues. The CDR3 is CATSREYNTEAFF. The CDR3 DNA reads TGTGCCACCAGCAGAGAGTATAACACTGAAGCTTTCTTT.

The CDR3 loop reads CASSQERSQPQHF. The CDR3 region has the DNA TGCGCCAGCAGCCAAGAAAGGAGTCAGCCCCAGCATTTT. The V call is TRBV4-3, the J call TRBJ1-5; D remains unclear. The germline V and J ends were trimmed by 0 bases and 6 bases, with 6 bases remaining between them. This CDR3 region has 13 residues. Germline V gene sequence: CDR1 LGHNA, CDR2 YSLEER.

The chain uses TRBV28 and TRBJ1-5; D not certain. Germline loops: CDR1 MDHEN, CDR2 SYDVKM. V lost 6 bases and J 0 bases, leaving 18 bases between the germline ends. CDR3 length: 17 amino acids. The DNA for the CDR3 is TGTGCCAGCAGCCTCCTTGACGGGCCGGATAGCAATCAGCCCCAGCATTTT. This codes for CASSLLDGPDSNQPQHF. The full variable domain, with the rest looked up from reference TRBV28 and TRBJ1-5, is DVKVTQSSRYLVKRTGEKVFLECVQDMDHENMFWYRQDPGLGLRLIYFSYDVKMKEKGDIPEGYSVSREKKERFSLILESASTNQTSMYLCASSLLDGPDSNQPQHFGDGTRLSIL.

The chain joins TRBV27 to TRBJ2-7, with D perhaps TRBD1 (6 bases). Germline V gene sequence: CDR1 MNHEY, CDR2 SMNVEV (reference sequence). The CDR3 covers 12 residues. Trimming left V 3 bases short and J 6 bases short, with 9 bases between. The CDR3 loop is CASSFIRGEQYF. The CDR3 DNA sequence: TGTGCCAGCAGTTTTATCAGGGGCGAGCAGTACTTC.

CDR3 coding DNA: TGCGCCAGCTACAGGGAAACAGATACGCAGTATTTT. Translating gives CASYRETDTQYF. This chain uses TRBV5-1 with TRBJ2-3; D may be TRBD1 (6 bases). V was trimmed by 7 bases and J by 3 bases, leaving 9 bases between them. The germline V gene has CDR1 SGHRS and CDR2 YFSETQ. The CDR3 is 12 amino acids.

This chain uses TRBV27 with TRBJ2-3, with 8 bases that match TRBD1. Germline V gene sequence: CDR1 MNHEY, CDR2 SMNVEV (reference sequence). With 0 bases clipped from V and 4 bases from J, the junction kept 6 bases outside the gene matches. This CDR3 comprises 16 residues. DNA of the CDR3: TGTGCCAGCAGTTTATCTAGGGCGGGACAGGCAGATACGCAGTATTTT. This gives the protein CASSLSRAGQADTQYF.

This clone occurred once. The rearrangement uses TRBV5-1 and TRBJ2-2; TRBD2 might be the D (5 bases). Trimming stripped 1 base from V and 3 bases from J, with 19 bases between. The CDR3 loop spans 18 amino acids. Per germline, CDR1 SGHRS and CDR2 YFSETQ. The CDR3 nucleotides are TGCGCCAGCAGCTTGCTTCCTATGGGGAACGGGGACACCGGGGAGCTGTTTTTT. This encodes CASSLLPMGNGDTGELFF.

The chain combines TRBV9 with TRBJ1-2, with 7 bases aligning to TRBD1. Unmatched junction bases numbered 4, after V lost 2 bases and J lost 6 bases. CDR1 is SGDLS, CDR2 YYNGEE, per germline. The CDR3 runs 13 residues. CDR3 sequence reads: CASSVLTGNGYTF. The CDR3 DNA is TGTGCCAGCAGCGTCCTGACAGGGAATGGCTACACCTTC.

In DNA form, the CDR3 reads TGTGCCAGCAGCTTAGGGGACAGGAGGGACCAAGAGACCCAGTACTTC. This codes for CASSLGDRRDQETQYF. The chain carries TRBV7-9 and TRBJ2-5, with 8 bases aligning to TRBD1. J was trimmed by 0 bases and V by 1 base; bases with no gene match: 4. CDR1 is SEHNR, CDR2 FQNEAQ, per germline (reference sequence). The CDR3 spans 16 residues.

This clone was seen a single time. The V gene is TRBV7-8, the J gene TRBJ1-6; 11 nucleotides agree with TRBD1. J was trimmed by 7 bases and V by 5 bases; bases with no gene match: 1. The CDR3 is 14 residues long. Per the germline V gene, CDR1 is SGHVS and CDR2 is FQNEAQ. CDR3 protein: CASSRDRGNSPLHF. The CDR3 bases are TGTGCCAGCAGCCGGGACAGGGGGAATTCACCCCTCCACTTT. Drawing the rest from reference TRBV7-8 and TRBJ1-6, the complete variable domain is GAGVSQSPRYKVAKRGQDVALRCDPISGHVSLFWYQQALGQGPEFLTYFQNEAQLDKSGLPSDRFFAERPEGSVSTLKIQRTQQEDSAVYLCASSRDRGNSPLHFGNGTRLTVT.

The J gene is TRBJ2-7, the V gene TRBV5-3; D tentatively reads TRBD1 or TRBD2 (6 bases each). TRBV5-3 is sorted into the ORF group, with uncertain function. V was clipped by 6 bases and J by 3 bases, with 19 bases between them. This CDR3 region has 15 residues. The CDR3 here is CARTSIRGPFYEQYF. Written as DNA, the CDR3 is TGTGCCAGAACCTCGATTCGGGGGCCCTTCTACGAGCAGTACTTC.

As concerns this clone: Other DNA variants within this sample encode the same CDR3. The V gene is TRBV28, the J gene TRBJ1-1; D remains unclear. The CDR3 runs to 13 residues. The V gene's germline CDR1 is MDHEN and CDR2 SYDVKM. V lost 4 bases and J 0 bases, leaving 6 bases between the germline ends. This chain's CDR3 is CASSYGVNTEAFF. CDR3 coding DNA: TGTGCCAGCAGTTACGGGGTGAACACTGAAGCTTTCTTT.

This sequence joins TRBV2 and TRBJ2-1, with TRBD2 identical over 10 bases. The V gene's germline CDR1 is SNHLY and CDR2 FYNNEI. Trimming took 7 bases from V and 8 from J; bases not matched to a gene: 14. This CDR3 has 16 amino acids. CDR3 in amino acids: CASNALGVAGGHEQFF. The CDR3 DNA reads as TGTGCCAGCAATGCCTTAGGGGTAGCGGGAGGTCATGAGCAGTTCTTC. Full variable domain (outside the CDR3, taken from reference TRBV2 and TRBJ2-1): EPEVTQTPSHQVTQMGQEVILRCVPISNHLYFYWYRQILGQKVEFLVSFYNNEISEKSEIFDDQFSVERPDGSNFTLKIRSTKLEDSAMYFCASNALGVAGGHEQFFGPGTRLTVL.

This clone was observed a handful of times. The same CDR3 is also encoded by other DNA sequences in this sample. The chain joins TRBV29-1 to TRBJ1-1; perhaps TRBD1 as D (5 bases). Trimming removed 1 base from V and 1 base from J, with 7 bases in between. The CDR3 is 13 amino acids. Germline lookup yields CDR1 SQVTM and CDR2 ANQGSEA. CDR3: CSVEGQPNTEAFF. The DNA for the CDR3 is TGCAGCGTTGAAGGACAGCCGAACACTGAAGCTTTCTTT.

The sample holds a few counts of this clone. The chain has TRBV19 and TRBJ1-5; D may be TRBD1 (6 bases). The V and J ends lost 5 bases and 7 bases respectively, with 12 bases between them. From germline, CDR1 is LNHDA and CDR2 SQIVND (reference sequence). The CDR3 is 13 residues long. In DNA form, the CDR3 reads TGTGCCAGTAGTGCTAGGGGGGAGCAGCCCCAGCATTTT. This translates into CASSARGEQPQHF. Combining the CDR3 with reference TRBV19 and TRBJ1-5 gives the whole variable domain DGGITQSPKYLFRKEGQNVTLSCEQNLNHDAMYWYRQDPGQGLRLIYYSQIVNDFQKGDIAEGYSVSREKKESFPLTVTSAQKNPTAFYLCASSARGEQPQHFGDGTRLSIL.

The genes are TRBV5-1 and TRBJ2-5; a possible D gene is TRBD1 (6 bases). The CDR3 is made up of 14 amino acids. CDR1 SGHRS and CDR2 YFSETQ come from the germline V gene. V shed 7 bases and J shed 1 base, with 14 bases lying between them. CDR3 region: CASRRRGVQETQYF. The CDR3 nucleotides are TGCGCCAGCCGACGCAGGGGAGTCCAAGAGACCCAGTACTTC.

CDR3 sequence (DNA): TGTGCCAGCTCACTAACTATGACTAGCGGGAGCTACGAGCAGTACTTC. Its protein product is CASSLTMTSGSYEQYF. The rearrangement uses TRBV18 and TRBJ2-7, with 12 nucleotides matching TRBD2. This CDR3 is 16 amino acids long. The ends lost 4 bases at V and 3 bases at J; junction bases unmatched: 7. The germline CDR1 and CDR2 sequences are KGHSH and LQKENI.

The V call is TRBV19, the J call TRBJ2-5, with D perhaps assigned TRBD1 or TRBD2 (7 bases each). This CDR3 has 19 residues. Germline V CDR1 and CDR2: LNHDA, SQIVND (reference sequence). V gave up 5 bases and J gave up 4 bases, with 29 bases separating them. The CDR3 DNA reads as TGTGCCAGTAGTGCGAGGACAGGCGGCGGAGCGGGACCCCCAGAGACCCAGTACTTC. Amino acids: CASSARTGGGAGPPETQYF.

This clone was picked up one time. The CDR3 nucleotides read TGTGCCAGCAGCTTACTCGTAGGCGAGCAGTACTTC. Encoded protein: CASSLLVGEQYF. The chain has TRBV7-9 and TRBJ2-7, with D unresolved. The V end was cut by 2 bases, the J end by 6 bases, with 8 bases between. The CDR3 covers 12 residues. CDR1 and CDR2 from the germline V gene are SEHNR and FQNEAQ (reference sequence).

The rearrangement joins TRBV2 to TRBJ2-3; no clear D gene. V was pared by 10 bases and J by 0 bases, with 14 bases between. The CDR3 has 14 residues. Germline lookup yields CDR1 SNHLY and CDR2 FYNNEI. CDR3 coding DNA: TGTGCCAACCAGGAGTCCCCTAGCACAGATACGCAGTATTTT. This gives the protein CANQESPSTDTQYF.

The chain uses TRBV7-8 and TRBJ2-1, with 9 nucleotides matching TRBD1. There are 13 residues in the CDR3. The ends lost 6 bases at V and 7 bases at J; junction bases unmatched: 4. Germline V lookup: CDR1 SGHVS, CDR2 FQNEAQ. In DNA, the CDR3 is TGTGCCAGCAGACAACAGGGGGCGAATGAGCAGTTCTTC. Its protein product is CASRQQGANEQFF.

V and J are TRBV7-8 and TRBJ2-5; 13 bases agree with TRBD2. CDR1 is SGHVS, CDR2 FQNEAQ, per germline. V was clipped by 5 bases and J by 4 bases; unmatched bases: 4. CDR3 length: 15 residues. This CDR3 reads CASSLRLAGGETQYF. The CDR3 DNA follows: TGTGCCAGCAGCCTGAGACTAGCGGGAGGAGAGACCCAGTACTTC.

The chain's CDR3 is CASTPGQPPYYLSGNTIYF. The DNA of the CDR3 is TGCGCCAGCACCCCGGGACAGCCGCCTTACTATCTGTCCGGAAACACCATATATTTT. This sequence joins TRBV5-1 and TRBJ1-3, with TRBD1 identical over 7 bases. Germline assignment: CDR1 SGHRS and CDR2 YFSETQ. V trimming: 6 bases; J trimming: 4 bases; junction bases outside the gene matches: 22. This CDR3 spans 19 amino acids. The full variable domain, completed using reference TRBV5-1 and TRBJ1-3, is KAGVTQTPRYLIKTRGQQVTLSCSPISGHRSVSWYQQTPGQGLQFLFEYFSETQRNKGNFPGRFSGRQFSNSRSEMNVSTLELGDSALYLCASTPGQPPYYLSGNTIYFGEGSWLTVV.

The rearrangement links TRBV7-9 to TRBJ2-1; D is unclear. In germline, CDR1 is SEHNR, CDR2 FQNEAQ (reference sequence). The CDR3 consists of 12 residues. Trimming took off 5 bases at V and 4 bases at J, with 6 bases between the two ends. The CDR3 reads CASSPHYNEQFF. CDR3 sequence (DNA): TGTGCCAGCAGCCCCCATTACAATGAGCAGTTCTTC. The variable domain in full, with the rest retrieved from reference TRBV7-9 and TRBJ2-1, is DTGVSQNPRHKITKRGQNVTFRCDPISEHNRLYWYRQTLGQGPEFLTYFQNEAQLEKSRLLSDRFSAERPKGSFSTLEIQRTEQGDSAMYLCASSPHYNEQFFGPGTRLTVL.